This T cell receptor beta chain comes out of a study of cytomegalovirus exposure and HLA in healthy donors. Study-wide points: Per a later analysis, about 15,000 TCR beta sequences showed association with HLA alleles at 0.05 false discovery rate. With later analysis, a missense DCLRE1C variant became linked to TCR beta V- and J-gene trimming.

Worth noting for this clone: Its matching antigen is unknown.

PCR was performed using 60 Vbeta and 13 Jbeta primers. Generated by immunoSEQ multiplex PCR, the TCRdb table keeps only in-frame clones and is missing some. This sample has about 160,000 clones, with roughly 77% found just once. V was pared by 4 bases and J by 7 bases, with 8 bases of the junction left unmatched. This CDR3 has 15 amino acids. Germline V lookup: CDR1 MGHRA, CDR2 YSYEKL. The J gene is TRBJ2-7, the V gene TRBV4-1, with TRBD2 matching over 12 bases. The specimen sequenced was PBMCs. The clonotype comes from a man younger than 40 in good health and CMV-seropositive. Here the CDR3 DNA reads TGCGCCAGCAGCCTCTCAGGACTAGCGGGGAGGGAGCAGTACTTC. Translation: CASSLSGLAGREQYF.